Below, one T cell receptor (beta chain) is given with its context. Repertoires were generated with immunoSEQ multiplex PCR, while TCRdb's copy carries only in-frame clones and drops some. This table has some 76,000 clones, less than 99% appearing once. This record belongs to a study of technical replicates of blood from a few donors. The receptor comes from a human donor in good health. The sequenced sample was T cells isolated from PBMCs.

The CDR3 reads CATSRDVTGDNEQFF. The CDR3 coding sequence is TGTGCCACCAGCAGAGATGTAACAGGGGACAATGAGCAGTTCTTC. The V and J genes are TRBV15 and TRBJ2-1; 7 bases match TRBD1. CDR3 size: 15 residues. V trimming: 0 bases; J trimming: 5 bases; junction bases outside the gene matches: 4. Germline V lookup: CDR1 LNHNV, CDR2 YYDKDF (reference sequence).